A selection of T cell receptor beta chains follows, all from one sample in a study of cytomegalovirus exposure and HLA in healthy donors. Sequencing used immunoSEQ multiplex PCR; TCRdb keeps in-frame clones, though not all of them. The sample consists of under 200,000 clones, 91% of them appearing once. The specimen was PBMCs. The receptors originated from a woman aged 18-29 years in good health and CMV-seropositive. CDR3s include the opening cysteine and the closing phenylalanine or tryptophan. Fields, in order: J gene, V gene, CDR3 protein.

>TRBJ2-3|TRBV4-1
CASSQEAGGPDTQYF
>TRBJ2-5|TRBV5-1
CASSSLSGGAFETQYF
>TRBJ1-1|TRBV6-1
CASSSSQVGNTEAFF
>TRBJ2-7|TRBV6-5
CASSSLLAGGAYEQYF
>TRBJ2-6|TRBV4-2
CASSQLTGSGANVLTF
>TRBJ2-5|TRBV5-1
CASSFSGSQYF
>TRBJ2-1|TRBV5-1
CASSLPLAGGANEQFF
>TRBJ2-5|TRBV15
CATSRAHREQETQYF
>TRBJ1-2|TRBV4-3
CASSGQGVGGYTF
>TRBJ2-1|TRBV9
CASSVGLAGAAGDEQFF
>TRBJ2-1|TRBV27
CASALSGGPYNEQFF
>TRBJ2-4|TRBV7-9
CASSPEEAKNIQYF
>TRBJ2-7|TRBV5-1
CASSLGGLAGYSYEQYF
>TRBJ2-3|TRBV7-2
CASSSRTGSTDTQYF
>TRBJ2-5|TRBV18
CASSHPGQQETQYF
>TRBJ2-1|TRBV10-3
CAISETVGAYNEQFF
>TRBJ2-7|TRBV5-1
CASSSRGAIPYEQYF
>TRBJ1-2|TRBV30
CAWSVGREYYGYTF
>TRBJ2-7|TRBV7-2
CASSFLAGGAYEQYF
>TRBJ1-1|TRBV18
CASSPSTGVRTEAFF
>TRBJ2-1|TRBV19
CASTSLEGAMNEQFF
>TRBJ1-1|TRBV30
CAWSVLGQGNTEAFF
>TRBJ2-3|TRBV7-9
CASSLLAGGSDTQYF
>TRBJ2-7|TRBV27
CASSSDRAVVYEQYF
>TRBJ1-2|TRBV19
CASRTFVGSLYGYTF
>TRBJ2-1|TRBV5-1
CASSPAAVYNEQFF
>TRBJ2-5|TRBV19
CASSIGRGQETQYF
>TRBJ2-7|TRBV5-4
CASSLDRVRNEQYF
>TRBJ2-7|TRBV27
CASSPDRGHYEQYF
>TRBJ1-1|TRBV12-5
CASGLVGGTEAFF
>TRBJ1-5|TRBV27
CASGPGGAFNQPQHF
>TRBJ2-1|TRBV19
CASSIARLAVYNEQFF
>TRBJ1-3|TRBV6-6
CASSRQGAGGNTIYF
>TRBJ1-5|TRBV7-2
CASSLVQNQPQHF
>TRBJ1-6|TRBV10-2
CASRQGDSPLHF
>TRBJ2-7|TRBV13
CASSFGAYEQYF
>TRBJ1-2|TRBV2
CASSEAGVGQGVYGYTF
>TRBJ1-6|TRBV4-2
CASSRPQQGRNSPLHF
>TRBJ1-3|TRBV21-1
CASSKPGTGNTIYF
>TRBJ2-7|TRBV10-3
CAISEYGLQKTYEQYF
>TRBJ1-5|TRBV2
CASRTGGNQPQHF
>TRBJ2-2|TRBV7-3
CASRGTSGSHTGELFF
>TRBJ1-1|TRBV5-6
CASSLAYGEAFF
>TRBJ2-7|TRBV9
CASSVSWEGGVDEQYF
>TRBJ2-5|TRBV27
CASSFSSGMTQTQYF
>TRBJ2-1|TRBV6-6
CASSYPDRESHEQFF
>TRBJ2-2|TRBV28
CASSFGVLNRGFAPGELFF
>TRBJ1-1|TRBV5-6
CASSLEGGLAEAFF
>TRBJ1-2|TRBV9
CASSPGGTNYGYTF
>TRBJ1-2|TRBV6-5
CASRTTGAAHYGYTF
>TRBJ2-2|TRBV5-6
CASSSIGDRGGTGELFF
>TRBJ2-1|TRBV6-5
CASSFGLGDEQFF
>TRBJ1-3|TRBV5-1
CASSPRGGPSGNTIYF
>TRBJ2-2|TRBV18
CASSPGLHTGELFF
>TRBJ2-3|TRBV23-1
CASGKGLAGGPSNTDTQYF
>TRBJ2-7|TRBV2
CASGTSYEQYF
>TRBJ2-7|TRBV7-2
CASSLDRDRGYYEQYF